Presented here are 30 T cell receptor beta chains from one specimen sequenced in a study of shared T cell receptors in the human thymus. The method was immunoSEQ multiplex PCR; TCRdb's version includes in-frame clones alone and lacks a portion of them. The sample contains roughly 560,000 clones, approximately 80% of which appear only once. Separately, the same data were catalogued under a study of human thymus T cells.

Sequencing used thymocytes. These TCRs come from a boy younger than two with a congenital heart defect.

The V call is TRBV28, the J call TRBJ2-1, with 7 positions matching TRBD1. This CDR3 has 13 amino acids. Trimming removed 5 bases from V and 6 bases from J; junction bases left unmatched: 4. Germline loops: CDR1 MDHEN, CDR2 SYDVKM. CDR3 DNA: TGTGCCAGCAGTCCAACAGGGGTCAATGAGCAGTTCTTC. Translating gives CASSPTGVNEQFF.

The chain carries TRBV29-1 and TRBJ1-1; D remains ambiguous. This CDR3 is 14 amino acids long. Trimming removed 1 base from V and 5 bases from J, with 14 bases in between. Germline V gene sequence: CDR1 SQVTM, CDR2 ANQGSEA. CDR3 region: CSVEGGLLETEAFF. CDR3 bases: TGCAGCGTTGAAGGTGGATTACTGGAGACTGAAGCTTTCTTT.

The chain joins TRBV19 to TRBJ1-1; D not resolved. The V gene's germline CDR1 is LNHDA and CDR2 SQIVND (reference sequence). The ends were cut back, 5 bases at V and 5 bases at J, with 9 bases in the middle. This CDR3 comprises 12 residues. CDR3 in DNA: TGTGCCAGTAGTTTCACCGGGACTGAAGCTTTCTTT. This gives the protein CASSFTGTEAFF.

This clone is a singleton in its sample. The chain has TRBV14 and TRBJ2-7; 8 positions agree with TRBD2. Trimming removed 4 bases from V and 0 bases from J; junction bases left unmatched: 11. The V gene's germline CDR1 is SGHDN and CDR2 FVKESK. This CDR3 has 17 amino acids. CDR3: CASSPSHTSGSSYEQYF. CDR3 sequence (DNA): TGTGCCAGCAGCCCAAGCCACACTAGCGGAAGCTCCTACGAGCAGTACTTC. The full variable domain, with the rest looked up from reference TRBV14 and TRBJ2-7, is EAGVTQFPSHSVIEKGQTVTLRCDPISGHDNLYWYRRVMGKEIKFLLHFVKESKQDESGMPNNRFLAERTGGTYSTLKVQPAELEDSGVYFCASSPSHTSGSSYEQYFGPGTRLTVT.

The CDR3 nucleotides read TGTGCCAGCAGCTCGATACAGGGGCCGGGCGGCTACGAGCAGTACTTC. As protein: CASSSIQGPGGYEQYF. The J gene is TRBJ2-7, the V gene TRBV7-2; 7 bases line up with TRBD1. This CDR3 contains 16 residues. The J segment lost 3 bases and the V segment lost 4 bases, leaving 12 bases of the junction unmatched. Germline values: CDR1 SGHTA, CDR2 FQGNSA.

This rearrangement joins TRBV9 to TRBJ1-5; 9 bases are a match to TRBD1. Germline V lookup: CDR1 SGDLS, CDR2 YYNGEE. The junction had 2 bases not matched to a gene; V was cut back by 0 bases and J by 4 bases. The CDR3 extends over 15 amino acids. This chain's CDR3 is CASSVGDRGNQPQHF. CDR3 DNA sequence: TGTGCCAGCAGCGTAGGTGACAGGGGGAATCAGCCCCAGCATTTT.

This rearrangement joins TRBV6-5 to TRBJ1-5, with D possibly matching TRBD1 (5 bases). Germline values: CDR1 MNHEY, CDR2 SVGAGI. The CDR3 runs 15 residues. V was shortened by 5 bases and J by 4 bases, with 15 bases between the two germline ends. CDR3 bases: TGTGCCAGCAGTCCCACCCACGGGGGAAATCAGCCCCAGCATTTT. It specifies CASSPTHGGNQPQHF.

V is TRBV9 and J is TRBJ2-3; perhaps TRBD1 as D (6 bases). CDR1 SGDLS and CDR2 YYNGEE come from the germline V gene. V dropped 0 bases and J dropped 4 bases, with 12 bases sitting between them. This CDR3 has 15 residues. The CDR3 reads CASSVEGDGADTQYF. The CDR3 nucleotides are TGTGCCAGCAGCGTAGAGGGGGATGGTGCAGATACGCAGTATTTT.

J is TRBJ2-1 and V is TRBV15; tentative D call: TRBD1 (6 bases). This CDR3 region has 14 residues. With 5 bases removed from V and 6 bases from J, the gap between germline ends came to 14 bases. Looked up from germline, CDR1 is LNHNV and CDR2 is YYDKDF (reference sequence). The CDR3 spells CATSGRGRGNEQFF. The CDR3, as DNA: TGTGCCACCAGCGGCAGGGGACGAGGCAATGAGCAGTTCTTC.

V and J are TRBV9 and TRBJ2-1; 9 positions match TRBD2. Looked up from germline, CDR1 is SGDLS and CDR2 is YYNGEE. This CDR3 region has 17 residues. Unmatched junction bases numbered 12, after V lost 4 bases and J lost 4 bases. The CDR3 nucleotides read TGTGCCAGCAGCCCTGGCGCTAGCGGGACCCCATACAATGAGCAGTTCTTC. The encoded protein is CASSPGASGTPYNEQFF.

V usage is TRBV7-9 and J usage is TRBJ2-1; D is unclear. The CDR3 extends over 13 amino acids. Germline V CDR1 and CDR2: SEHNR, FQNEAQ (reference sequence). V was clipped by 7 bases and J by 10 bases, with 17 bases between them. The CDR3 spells CASTPSRRGEQFF. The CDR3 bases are TGTGCCAGCACCCCCTCCCGAAGAGGCGAGCAGTTCTTC.

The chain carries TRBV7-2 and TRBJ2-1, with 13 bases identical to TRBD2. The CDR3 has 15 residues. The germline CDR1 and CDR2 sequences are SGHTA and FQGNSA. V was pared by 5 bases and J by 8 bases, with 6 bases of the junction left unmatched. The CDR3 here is CASSVTSGRTHEQFF. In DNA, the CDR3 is TGTGCCAGCAGCGTGACTAGCGGGAGGACGCATGAGCAGTTCTTC.

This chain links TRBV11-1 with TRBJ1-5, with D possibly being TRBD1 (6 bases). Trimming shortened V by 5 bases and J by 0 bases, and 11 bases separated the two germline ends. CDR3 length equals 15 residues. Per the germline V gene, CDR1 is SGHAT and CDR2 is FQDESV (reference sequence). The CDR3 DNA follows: TGTGCCAGCAGCGCGGACAGCAATAGCAATCAGCCCCAGCATTTT. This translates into CASSADSNSNQPQHF.

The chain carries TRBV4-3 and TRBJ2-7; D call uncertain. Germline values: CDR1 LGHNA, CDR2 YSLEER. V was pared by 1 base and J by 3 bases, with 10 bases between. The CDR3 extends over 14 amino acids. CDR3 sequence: CASSQAELYYEQYF. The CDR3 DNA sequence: TGCGCCAGCAGCCAAGCGGAGCTCTACTACGAGCAGTACTTC.

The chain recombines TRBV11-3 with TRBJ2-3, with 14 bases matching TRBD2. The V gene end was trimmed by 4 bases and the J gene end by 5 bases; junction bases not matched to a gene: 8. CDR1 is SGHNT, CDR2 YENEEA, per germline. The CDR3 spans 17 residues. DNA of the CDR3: TGTGCCAGCAGCTCCGGGACTAGCGGGAGACGTCAAGATACGCAGTATTTT. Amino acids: CASSSGTSGRRQDTQYF.

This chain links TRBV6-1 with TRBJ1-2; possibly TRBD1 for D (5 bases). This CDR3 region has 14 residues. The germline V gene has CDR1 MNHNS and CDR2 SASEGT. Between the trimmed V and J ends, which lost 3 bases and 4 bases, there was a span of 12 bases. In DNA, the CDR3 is TGTGCCAGCAGTGAGTGCCAGGGATTCTATGGCTACACCTTC. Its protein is CASSECQGFYGYTF.

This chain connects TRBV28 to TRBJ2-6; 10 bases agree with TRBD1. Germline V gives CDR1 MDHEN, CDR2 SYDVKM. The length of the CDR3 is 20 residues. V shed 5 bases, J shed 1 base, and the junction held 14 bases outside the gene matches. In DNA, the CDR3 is TGTGCCAGCAGTGAAAGATCCGGGACAGGGGAATGGTCTGGGGCCAACGTCCTGACTTTC. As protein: CASSERSGTGEWSGANVLTF.

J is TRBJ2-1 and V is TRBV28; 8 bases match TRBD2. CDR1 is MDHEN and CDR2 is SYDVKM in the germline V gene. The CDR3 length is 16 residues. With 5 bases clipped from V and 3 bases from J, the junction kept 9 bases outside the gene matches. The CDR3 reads CASSPDGGEGYNEQFF. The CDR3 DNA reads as TGTGCCAGCAGTCCGGACGGGGGGGAGGGCTACAATGAGCAGTTCTTC.

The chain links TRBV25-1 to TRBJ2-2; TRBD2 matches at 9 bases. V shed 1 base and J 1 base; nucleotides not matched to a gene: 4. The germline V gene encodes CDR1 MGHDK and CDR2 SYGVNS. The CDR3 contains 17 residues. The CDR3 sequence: CASSEWGLAENTGELFF. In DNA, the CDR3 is TGTGCCAGCAGTGAATGGGGACTAGCAGAGAACACCGGGGAGCTGTTTTTT.

The CDR3 loop is CASSLLSWAGNGANVLTF. The CDR3 DNA reads as TGTGCCAGCAGCCTCCTGTCATGGGCAGGTAATGGGGCCAACGTCCTGACTTTC. The chain links TRBV4-2 to TRBJ2-6; D gene uncertain. The CDR3 spans 18 residues. Trimming stripped 4 bases from V and 3 bases from J, with 19 bases between. Germline V lookup: CDR1 LGHNA, CDR2 YNFKEQ.

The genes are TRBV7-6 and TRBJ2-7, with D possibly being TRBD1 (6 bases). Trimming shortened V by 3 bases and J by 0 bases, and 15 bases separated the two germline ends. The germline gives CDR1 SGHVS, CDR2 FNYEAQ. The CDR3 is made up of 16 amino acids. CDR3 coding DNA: TGTGCCAGCAGCTTCTCCCCGGACAGCTACTCCTACGAGCAGTACTTC. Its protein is CASSFSPDSYSYEQYF.

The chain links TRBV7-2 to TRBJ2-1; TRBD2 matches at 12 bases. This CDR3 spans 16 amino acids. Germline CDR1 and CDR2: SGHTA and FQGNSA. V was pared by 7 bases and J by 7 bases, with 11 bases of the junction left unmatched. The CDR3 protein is CASIPHFTSGRNEQFF. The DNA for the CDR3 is TGTGCCAGCATCCCCCATTTTACTAGCGGGAGGAATGAGCAGTTCTTC.

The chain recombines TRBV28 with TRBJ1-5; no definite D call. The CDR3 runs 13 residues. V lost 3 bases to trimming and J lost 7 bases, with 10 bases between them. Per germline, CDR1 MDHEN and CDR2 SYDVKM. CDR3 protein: CASSFLPGQPQHF. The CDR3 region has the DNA TGTGCCAGCAGTTTTCTTCCGGGGCAGCCCCAGCATTTT. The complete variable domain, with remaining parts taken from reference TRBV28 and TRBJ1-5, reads DVKVTQSSRYLVKRTGEKVFLECVQDMDHENMFWYRQDPGLGLRLIYFSYDVKMKEKGDIPEGYSVSREKKERFSLILESASTNQTSMYLCASSFLPGQPQHFGDGTRLSIL.

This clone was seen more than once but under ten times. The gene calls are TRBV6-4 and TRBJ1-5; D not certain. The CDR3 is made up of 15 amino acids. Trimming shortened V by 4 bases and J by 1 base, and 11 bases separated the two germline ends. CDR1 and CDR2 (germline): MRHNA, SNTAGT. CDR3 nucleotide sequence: TGTGCCAGCAGTGCTCCGACGACAAGCAATCAGCCCCAGCATTTT. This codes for CASSAPTTSNQPQHF.

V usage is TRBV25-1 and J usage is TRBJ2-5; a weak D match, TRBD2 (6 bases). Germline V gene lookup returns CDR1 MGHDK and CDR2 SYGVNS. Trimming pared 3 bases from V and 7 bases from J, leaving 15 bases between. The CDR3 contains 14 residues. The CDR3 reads CASSDGLAGRTQYF. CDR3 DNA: TGTGCCAGCAGTGATGGGCTAGCCGGGAGGACCCAGTACTTC. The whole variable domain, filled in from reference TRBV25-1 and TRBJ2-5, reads EADIYQTPRYLVIGTGKKITLECSQTMGHDKMYWYQQDPGMELHLIHYSYGVNSTEKGDLSSESTVSRIRTEHFPLTLESARPSHTSQYLCASSDGLAGRTQYFGPGTRLLVL.

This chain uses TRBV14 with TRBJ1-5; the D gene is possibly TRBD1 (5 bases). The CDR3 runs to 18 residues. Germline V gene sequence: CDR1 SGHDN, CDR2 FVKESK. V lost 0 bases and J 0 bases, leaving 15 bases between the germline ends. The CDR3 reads CASSQDSRQPYSNQPQHF. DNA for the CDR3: TGTGCCAGCAGCCAAGATTCCCGACAGCCCTATAGCAATCAGCCCCAGCATTTT. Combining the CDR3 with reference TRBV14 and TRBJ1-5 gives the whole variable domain EAGVTQFPSHSVIEKGQTVTLRCDPISGHDNLYWYRRVMGKEIKFLLHFVKESKQDESGMPNNRFLAERTGGTYSTLKVQPAELEDSGVYFCASSQDSRQPYSNQPQHFGDGTRLSIL.

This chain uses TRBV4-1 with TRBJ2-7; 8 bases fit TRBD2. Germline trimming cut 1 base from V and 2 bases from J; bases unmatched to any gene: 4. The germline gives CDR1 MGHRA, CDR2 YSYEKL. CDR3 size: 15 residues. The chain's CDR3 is CASSQVNSGAYEQYF. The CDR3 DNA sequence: TGCGCCAGCAGCCAAGTTAATAGCGGGGCCTACGAGCAGTACTTC.

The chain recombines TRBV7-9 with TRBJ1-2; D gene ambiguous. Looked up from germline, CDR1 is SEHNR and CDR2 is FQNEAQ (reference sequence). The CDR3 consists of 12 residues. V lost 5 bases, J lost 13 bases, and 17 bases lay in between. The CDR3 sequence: CASSPSSAGPTF. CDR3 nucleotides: TGTGCCAGCAGCCCCTCCTCGGCGGGTCCCACCTTC.

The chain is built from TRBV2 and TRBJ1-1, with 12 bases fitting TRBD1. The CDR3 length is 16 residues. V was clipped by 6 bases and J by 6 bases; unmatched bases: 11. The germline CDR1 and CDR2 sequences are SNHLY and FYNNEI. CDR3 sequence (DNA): TGTGCCAGCAGCCACGGGGACAGGGGGCGCTTATCTGAAGCTTTCTTT. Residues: CASSHGDRGRLSEAFF. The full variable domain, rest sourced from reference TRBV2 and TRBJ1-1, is EPEVTQTPSHQVTQMGQEVILRCVPISNHLYFYWYRQILGQKVEFLVSFYNNEISEKSEIFDDQFSVERPDGSNFTLKIRSTKLEDSAMYFCASSHGDRGRLSEAFFGQGTRLTVV.

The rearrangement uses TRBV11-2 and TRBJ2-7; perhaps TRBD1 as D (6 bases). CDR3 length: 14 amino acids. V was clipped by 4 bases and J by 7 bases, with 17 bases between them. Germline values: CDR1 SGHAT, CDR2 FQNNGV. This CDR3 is CASSWGPMGSEQYF. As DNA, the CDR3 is TGTGCCAGCAGCTGGGGGCCGATGGGTAGTGAGCAGTACTTC. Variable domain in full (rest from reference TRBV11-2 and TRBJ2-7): EAGVAQSPRYKIIEKRQSVAFWCNPISGHATLYWYQQILGQGPKLLIQFQNNGVVDDSQLPKDRFSAERLKGVDSTLKIQPAKLEDSAVYLCASSWGPMGSEQYFGPGTRLTVT.